The T cell receptor beta chain described here comes from a study of blood T cell repertoires in COVID-19. Study information: Both acute and convalescent COVID-19 samples were obtained from the United States, Italy and Spain.

Original processing methods: Amplification of reference gene primers was used by the study to estimate nucleated cell counts. TCRdb's copy holds only in-frame clones and misses some; the assay was immunoSEQ multiplex PCR. D and trimming come from the DNA, and the V and J calls and clone size come from that table. The sample includes around 210,000 clones, roughly 82% seen only once; the top ten take approximately 13%. The sequencing sample was made of peripheral blood. The receptor's source is a human donor in a cohort sampled during active COVID-19.

CDR3 coding DNA: TGTGCCAGCAGCTTGTCACAGGCCTATGGCTACACCTTC. Its translation is CASSLSQAYGYTF. The V and J genes are TRBV5-4 and TRBJ1-2; possible D gene TRBD1, 5 bases. The germline gives CDR1 SGHNT, CDR2 YYREEE (reference sequence). The CDR3 has 13 amino acids. The V end lost 1 base, the J end lost 4 bases, and 8 bases lay between the germline ends.